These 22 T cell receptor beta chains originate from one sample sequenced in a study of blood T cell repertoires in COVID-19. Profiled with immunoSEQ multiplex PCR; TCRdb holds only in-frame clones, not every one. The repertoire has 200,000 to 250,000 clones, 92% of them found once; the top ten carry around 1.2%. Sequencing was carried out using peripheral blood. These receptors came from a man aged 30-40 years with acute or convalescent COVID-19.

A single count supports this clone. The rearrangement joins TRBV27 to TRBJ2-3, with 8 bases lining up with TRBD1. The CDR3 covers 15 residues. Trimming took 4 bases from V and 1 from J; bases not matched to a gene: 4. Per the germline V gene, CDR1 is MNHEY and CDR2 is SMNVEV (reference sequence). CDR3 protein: CASSSQGAGTDTQYF. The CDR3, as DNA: TGTGCCAGCAGTTCCCAGGGGGCCGGCACAGATACGCAGTATTTT.

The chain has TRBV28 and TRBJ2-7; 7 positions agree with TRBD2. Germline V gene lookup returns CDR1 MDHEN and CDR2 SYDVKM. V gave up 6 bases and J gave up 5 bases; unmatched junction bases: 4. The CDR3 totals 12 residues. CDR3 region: CASRKSGNEQYF. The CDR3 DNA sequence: TGTGCCAGCAGGAAAAGCGGGAACGAGCAGTACTTC.

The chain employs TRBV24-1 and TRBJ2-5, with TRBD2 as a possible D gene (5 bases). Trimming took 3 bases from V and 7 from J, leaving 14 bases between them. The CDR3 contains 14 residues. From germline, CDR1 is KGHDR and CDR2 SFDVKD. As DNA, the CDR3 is TGTGCCACCAGTGATCCACTGACTAAGGGGACCCAGTACTTC. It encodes CATSDPLTKGTQYF.

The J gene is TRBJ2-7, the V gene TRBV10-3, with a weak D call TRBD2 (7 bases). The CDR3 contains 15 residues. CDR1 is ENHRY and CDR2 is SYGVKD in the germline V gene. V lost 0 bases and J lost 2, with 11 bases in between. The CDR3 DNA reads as TGTGCCATCAGTGAGTCGGGAGGGACAACCTACGAGCAGTACTTC. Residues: CAISESGGTTYEQYF.

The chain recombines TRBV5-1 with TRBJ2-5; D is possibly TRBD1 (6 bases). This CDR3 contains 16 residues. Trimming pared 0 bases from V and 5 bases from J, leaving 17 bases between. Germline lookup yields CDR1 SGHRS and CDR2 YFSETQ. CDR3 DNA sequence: TGCGCCAGCAGCTTGGTTATGGACAGACCCAGGGAGACCCAGTACTTC. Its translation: CASSLVMDRPRETQYF.

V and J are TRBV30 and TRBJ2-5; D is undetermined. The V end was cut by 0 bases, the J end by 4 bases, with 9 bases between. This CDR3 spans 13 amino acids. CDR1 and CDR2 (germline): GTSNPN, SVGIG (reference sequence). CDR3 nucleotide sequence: TGTGCCTGGAGTGTTTCAGATACAGAGACCCAGTACTTC. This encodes CAWSVSDTETQYF.

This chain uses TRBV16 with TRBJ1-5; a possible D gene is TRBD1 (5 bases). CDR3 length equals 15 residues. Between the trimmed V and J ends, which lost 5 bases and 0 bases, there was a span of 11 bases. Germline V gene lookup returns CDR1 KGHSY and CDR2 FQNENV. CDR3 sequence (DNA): TGTGCCAGCAGCTTGGGCGGGGGTAGCAATCAGCCCCAGCATTTT. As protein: CASSLGGGSNQPQHF. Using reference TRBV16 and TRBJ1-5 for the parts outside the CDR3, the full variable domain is GEEVAQTPKHLVRGEGQKAKLYCAPIKGHSYVFWYQQVLKNEFKFLISFQNENVFDETGMPKERFSAKCLPNSPCSLEIQATKLEDSAVYFCASSLGGGSNQPQHFGDGTRLSIL.

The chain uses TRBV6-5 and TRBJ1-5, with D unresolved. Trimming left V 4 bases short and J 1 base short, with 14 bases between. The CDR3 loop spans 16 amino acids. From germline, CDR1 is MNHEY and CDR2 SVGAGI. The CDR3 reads CASSFTAPESNQPQHF. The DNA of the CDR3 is TGTGCCAGCAGTTTCACAGCTCCCGAGAGCAATCAGCCCCAGCATTTT.

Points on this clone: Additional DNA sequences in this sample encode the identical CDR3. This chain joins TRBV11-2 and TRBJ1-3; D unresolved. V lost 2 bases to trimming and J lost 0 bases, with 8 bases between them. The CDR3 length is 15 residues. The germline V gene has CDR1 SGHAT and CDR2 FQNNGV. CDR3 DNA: TGTGCCAGCAGCTTATCTTCGTCCTCTGGAAACACCATATATTTT. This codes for CASSLSSSSGNTIYF.

CDR3 loop: CASNRQGLRNTEAFF. CDR3 DNA: TGTGCCAGCAATCGACAGGGCCTGAGGAACACTGAAGCTTTCTTT. The chain carries TRBV18 and TRBJ1-1; 7 bases fit TRBD1. The junction had 10 bases not matched to a gene; V was cut back by 8 bases and J by 1 base. In germline, CDR1 is KGHSH, CDR2 LQKENI. This CDR3 spans 15 amino acids.

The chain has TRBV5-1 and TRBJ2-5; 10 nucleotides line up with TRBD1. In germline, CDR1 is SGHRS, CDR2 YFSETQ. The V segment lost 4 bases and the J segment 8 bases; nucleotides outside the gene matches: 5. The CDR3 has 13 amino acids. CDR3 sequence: CASSAGTGVTQYF. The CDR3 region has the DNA TGCGCCAGCAGCGCGGGGACAGGGGTTACCCAGTACTTC.

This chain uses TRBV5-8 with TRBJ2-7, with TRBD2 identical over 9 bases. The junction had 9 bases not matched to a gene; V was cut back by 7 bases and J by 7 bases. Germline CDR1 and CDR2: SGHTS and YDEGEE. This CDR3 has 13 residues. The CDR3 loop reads CASPGGRAREQYF. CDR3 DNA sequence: TGTGCCAGCCCCGGCGGGAGGGCCAGAGAGCAGTACTTC.

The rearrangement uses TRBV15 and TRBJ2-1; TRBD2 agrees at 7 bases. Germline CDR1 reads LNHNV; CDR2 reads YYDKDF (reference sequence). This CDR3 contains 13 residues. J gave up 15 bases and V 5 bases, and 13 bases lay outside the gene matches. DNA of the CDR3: TGTGCCACCAGCCAGGGAGGGCGGGAGAAGGGGTTCTTC. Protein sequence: CATSQGGREKGFF.

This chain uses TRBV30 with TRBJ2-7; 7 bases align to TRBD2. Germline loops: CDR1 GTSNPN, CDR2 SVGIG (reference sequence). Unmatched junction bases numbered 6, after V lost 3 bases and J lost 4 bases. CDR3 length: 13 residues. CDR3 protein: CAWRAGVLYEQYF. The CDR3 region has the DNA TGTGCCTGGAGGGCGGGAGTCCTGTACGAGCAGTACTTC.

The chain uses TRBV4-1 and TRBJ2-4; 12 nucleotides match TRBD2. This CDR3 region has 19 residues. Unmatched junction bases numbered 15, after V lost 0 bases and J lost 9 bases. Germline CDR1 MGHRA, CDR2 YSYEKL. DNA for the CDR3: TGCGCCAGCAGCCAAGACGGGCCTAGCGGGAGGGCCGGGAATACCATTCAGTACTTC. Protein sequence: CASSQDGPSGRAGNTIQYF.

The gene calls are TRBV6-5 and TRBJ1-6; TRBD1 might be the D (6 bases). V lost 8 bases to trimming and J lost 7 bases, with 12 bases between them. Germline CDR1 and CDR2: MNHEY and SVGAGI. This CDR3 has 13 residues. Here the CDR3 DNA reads TGTGCCAGCGCACAGGGATACAATTCACCCCTCCACTTT. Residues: CASAQGYNSPLHF.

The CDR3 here is CAISPTGSGELFF. The CDR3, as DNA: TGTGCCATCAGTCCCACAGGGTCCGGGGAGCTGTTTTTT. The chain employs TRBV10-3 and TRBJ2-2, with D possibly matching TRBD1 (6 bases). From germline, CDR1 is ENHRY and CDR2 SYGVKD. V lost 5 bases, J lost 6 bases, and 10 bases lay in between. The CDR3 runs to 13 residues.

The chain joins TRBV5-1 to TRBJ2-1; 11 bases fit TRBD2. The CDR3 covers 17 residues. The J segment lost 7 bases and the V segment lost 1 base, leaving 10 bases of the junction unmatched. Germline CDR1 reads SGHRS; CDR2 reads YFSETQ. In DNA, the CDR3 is TGCGCCAGCAGCTTGTCGGCTAGCGGGGGGCCTGAGAATGAGCAGTTCTTC. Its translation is CASSLSASGGPENEQFF.

For the CDR3, the DNA is TGTGCCACCAGCAGAGATAGGACAGGAGAGACCCAGTACTTC. It yields the protein CATSRDRTGETQYF. The V call is TRBV15, the J call TRBJ2-5; 7 bases fit TRBD1. Germline lookup yields CDR1 LNHNV and CDR2 YYDKDF (reference sequence). This CDR3 contains 14 residues. The junction had 2 bases not matched to a gene; V was cut back by 0 bases and J by 4 bases.

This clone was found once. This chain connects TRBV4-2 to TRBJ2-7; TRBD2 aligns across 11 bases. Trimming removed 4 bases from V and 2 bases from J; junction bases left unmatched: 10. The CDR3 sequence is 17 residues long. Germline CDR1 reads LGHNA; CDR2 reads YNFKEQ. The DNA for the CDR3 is TGTGCCAGCAGCCCACAATCCGGGACTAGCGGAACCTACGAGCAGTACTTC. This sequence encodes CASSPQSGTSGTYEQYF.

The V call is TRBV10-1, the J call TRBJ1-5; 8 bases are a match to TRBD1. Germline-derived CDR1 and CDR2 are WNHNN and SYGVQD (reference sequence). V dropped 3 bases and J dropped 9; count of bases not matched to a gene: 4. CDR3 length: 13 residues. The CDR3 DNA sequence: TGCGCCAGCAGTGACAGGGGGCAGGGGCCCCAGCATTTT. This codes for CASSDRGQGPQHF.

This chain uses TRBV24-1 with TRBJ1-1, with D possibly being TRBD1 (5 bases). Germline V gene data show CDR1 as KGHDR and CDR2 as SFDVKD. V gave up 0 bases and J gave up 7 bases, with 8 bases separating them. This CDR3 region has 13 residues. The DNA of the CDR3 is TGTGCCACCAGTGATTTGCCAAGGGGTGAAGCTTTCTTT. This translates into CATSDLPRGEAFF.